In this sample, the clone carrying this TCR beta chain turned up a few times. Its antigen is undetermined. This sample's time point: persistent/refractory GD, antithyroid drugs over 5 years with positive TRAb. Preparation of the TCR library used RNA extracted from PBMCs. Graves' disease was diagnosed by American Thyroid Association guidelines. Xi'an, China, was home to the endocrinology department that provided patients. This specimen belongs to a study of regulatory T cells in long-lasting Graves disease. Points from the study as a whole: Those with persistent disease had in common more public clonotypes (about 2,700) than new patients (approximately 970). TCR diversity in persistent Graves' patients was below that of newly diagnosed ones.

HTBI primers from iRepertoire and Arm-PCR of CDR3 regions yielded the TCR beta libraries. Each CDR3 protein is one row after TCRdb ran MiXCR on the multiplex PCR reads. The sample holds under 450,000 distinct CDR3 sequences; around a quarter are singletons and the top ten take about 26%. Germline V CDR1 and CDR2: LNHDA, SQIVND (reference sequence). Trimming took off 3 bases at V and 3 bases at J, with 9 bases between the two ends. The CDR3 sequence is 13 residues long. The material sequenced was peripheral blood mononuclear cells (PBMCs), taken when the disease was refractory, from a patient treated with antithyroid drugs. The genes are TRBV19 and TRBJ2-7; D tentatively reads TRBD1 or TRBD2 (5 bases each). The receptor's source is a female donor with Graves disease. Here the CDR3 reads CASSIQGDYEQYF. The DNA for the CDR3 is TGTGCCAGTAGTATTCAGGGAGACTACGAGCAGTACTTC. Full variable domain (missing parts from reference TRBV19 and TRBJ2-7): DGGITQSPKYLFRKEGQNVTLSCEQNLNHDAMYWYRQDPGQGLRLIYYSQIVNDFQKGDIAEGYSVSREKKESFPLTVTSAQKNPTAFYLCASSIQGDYEQYFGPGTRLTVT.